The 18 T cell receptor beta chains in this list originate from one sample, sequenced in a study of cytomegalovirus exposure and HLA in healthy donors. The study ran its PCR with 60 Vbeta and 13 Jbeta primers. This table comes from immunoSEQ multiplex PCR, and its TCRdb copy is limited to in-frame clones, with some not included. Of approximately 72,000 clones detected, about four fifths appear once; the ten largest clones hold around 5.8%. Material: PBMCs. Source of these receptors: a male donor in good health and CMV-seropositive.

CDR3 in DNA: TGTGCCAGCACCACTAGCGGGAGATTCTCCGAGCAGTACTTC. Translation gives CASTTSGRFSEQYF. The chain carries TRBV27 and TRBJ2-7; TRBD2 matches 11 bases. The J segment lost 6 bases and the V segment lost 7 bases, leaving 8 bases of the junction unmatched. Germline V CDR1 and CDR2: MNHEY, SMNVEV (reference sequence). CDR3 size: 14 residues.

The CDR3 bases are TGCAGCGTGCTAGGACAGAACTATGGCTACACCTTC. This sequence encodes CSVLGQNYGYTF. The gene calls are TRBV29-1 and TRBJ1-2; TRBD1 might be the D (6 bases). The germline gives CDR1 SQVTM, CDR2 ANQGSEA. This CDR3 has 12 residues. V dropped 6 bases and J dropped 2 bases, with 10 bases sitting between them.

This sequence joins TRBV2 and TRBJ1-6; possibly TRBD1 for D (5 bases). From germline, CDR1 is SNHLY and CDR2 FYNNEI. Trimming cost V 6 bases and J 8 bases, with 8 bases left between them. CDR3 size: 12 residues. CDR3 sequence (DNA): TGTGCCAGCAGGGACACCTATTCACCCCTCCACTTT. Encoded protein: CASRDTYSPLHF.

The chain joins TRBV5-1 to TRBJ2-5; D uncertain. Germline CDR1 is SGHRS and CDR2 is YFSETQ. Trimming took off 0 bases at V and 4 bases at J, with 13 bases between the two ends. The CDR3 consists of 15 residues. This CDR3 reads CASSLGTLRPETQYF. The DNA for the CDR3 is TGCGCCAGCAGCTTGGGCACCCTCAGGCCAGAGACCCAGTACTTC. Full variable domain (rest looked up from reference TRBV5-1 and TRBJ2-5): KAGVTQTPRYLIKTRGQQVTLSCSPISGHRSVSWYQQTPGQGLQFLFEYFSETQRNKGNFPGRFSGRQFSNSRSEMNVSTLELGDSALYLCASSLGTLRPETQYFGPGTRLLVL.

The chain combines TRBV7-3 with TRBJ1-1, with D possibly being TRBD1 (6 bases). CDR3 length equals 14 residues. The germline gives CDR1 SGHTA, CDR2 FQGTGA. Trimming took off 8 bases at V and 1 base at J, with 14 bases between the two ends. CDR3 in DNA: TGTGCCAGCTCAAGAGCAGGGGAGAACACTGAAGCTTTCTTT. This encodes CASSRAGENTEAFF.

CDR3 residues: CASSLLRMNTEAFF. CDR3 bases: TGTGCCAGTAGCCTTTTGCGGATGAACACTGAAGCTTTCTTT. The chain combines TRBV19 with TRBJ1-1; unclear D gene. The CDR3 has 14 amino acids. Germline V gives CDR1 LNHDA, CDR2 SQIVND (reference sequence). Trimming removed 6 bases at V and 0 bases at J, with 11 bases between.

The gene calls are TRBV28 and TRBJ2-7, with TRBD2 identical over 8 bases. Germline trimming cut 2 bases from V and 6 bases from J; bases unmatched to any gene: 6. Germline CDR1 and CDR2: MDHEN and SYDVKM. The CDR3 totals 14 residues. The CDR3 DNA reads TGTGCCAGCAGTTTACCCGGGACTAGTGGCGAGCAGTACTTC. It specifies CASSLPGTSGEQYF.

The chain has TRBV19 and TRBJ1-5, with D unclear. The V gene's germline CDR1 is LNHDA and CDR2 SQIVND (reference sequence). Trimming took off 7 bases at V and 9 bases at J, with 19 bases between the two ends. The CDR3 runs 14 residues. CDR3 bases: TGTGCCAGTACCCTTACGGGTAGGTACCGGCCCCAGCATTTT. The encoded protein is CASTLTGRYRPQHF.

The CDR3 here is CASSQDGDITDTQYF. The CDR3 region has the DNA TGCGCCAGCAGCCAAGATGGTGACATTACGGATACGCAGTATTTT. V usage is TRBV4-1 and J usage is TRBJ2-3; D gene ambiguous. With 0 bases removed from V and 6 bases from J, the gap between germline ends came to 13 bases. The CDR3 length is 15 residues. CDR1 is MGHRA and CDR2 is YSYEKL in the germline V gene.

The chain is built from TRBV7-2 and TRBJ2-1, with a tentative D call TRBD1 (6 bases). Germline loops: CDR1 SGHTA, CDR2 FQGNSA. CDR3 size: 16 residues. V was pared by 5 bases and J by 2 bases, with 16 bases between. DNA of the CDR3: TGTGCCAGCAGCAACTCGCAGGGGCAGGCCTACAATGAGCAGTTCTTC. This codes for CASSNSQGQAYNEQFF. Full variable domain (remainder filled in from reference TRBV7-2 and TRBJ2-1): GAGVSQSPSNKVTEKGKDVELRCDPISGHTALYWYRQSLGQGLEFLIYFQGNSAPDKSGLPSDRFSAERTGGSVSTLTIQRTQQEDSAVYLCASSNSQGQAYNEQFFGPGTRLTVL.

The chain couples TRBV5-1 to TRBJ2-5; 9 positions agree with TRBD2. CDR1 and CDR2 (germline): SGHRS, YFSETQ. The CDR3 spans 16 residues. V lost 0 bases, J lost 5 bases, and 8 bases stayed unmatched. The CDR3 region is CASSLAVASGRETQYF. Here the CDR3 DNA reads TGCGCCAGCAGCTTGGCCGTGGCCAGCGGGAGGGAGACCCAGTACTTC.

The CDR3 bases are TGTGCCAGCAGCTTAATGGCGACAGCCTCTGGAAACACCATATATTTT. Its protein is CASSLMATASGNTIYF. V gene TRBV7-8 combines with J gene TRBJ1-3; a possible D gene is TRBD1 (5 bases). CDR3 length: 16 amino acids. Germline V CDR1 and CDR2: SGHVS, FQNEAQ. Trimming shortened V by 2 bases and J by 0 bases, and 11 bases separated the two germline ends. The variable domain in full, with the rest retrieved from reference TRBV7-8 and TRBJ1-3, is GAGVSQSPRYKVAKRGQDVALRCDPISGHVSLFWYQQALGQGPEFLTYFQNEAQLDKSGLPSDRFFAERPEGSVSTLKIQRTQQEDSAVYLCASSLMATASGNTIYFGEGSWLTVV.

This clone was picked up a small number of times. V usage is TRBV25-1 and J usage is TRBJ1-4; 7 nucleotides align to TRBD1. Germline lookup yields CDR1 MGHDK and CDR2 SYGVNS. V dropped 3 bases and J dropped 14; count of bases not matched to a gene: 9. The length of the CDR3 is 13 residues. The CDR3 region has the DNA TGTGCCAGCAGTGAGAACAGGGGTGGTAGGCTGTTTTTT. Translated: CASSENRGGRLFF.

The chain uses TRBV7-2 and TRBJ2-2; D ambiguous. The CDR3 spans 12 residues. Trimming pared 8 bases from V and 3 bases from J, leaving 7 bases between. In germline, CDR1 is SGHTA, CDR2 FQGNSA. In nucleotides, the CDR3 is TGTGCCAGCGGCGGATACACCGGGGAGCTGTTTTTT. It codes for CASGGYTGELFF.

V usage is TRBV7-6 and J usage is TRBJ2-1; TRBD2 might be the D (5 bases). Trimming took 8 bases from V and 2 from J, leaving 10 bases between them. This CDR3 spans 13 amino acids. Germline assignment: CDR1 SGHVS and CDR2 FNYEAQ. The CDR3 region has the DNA TGTGCCAGCGGGAGTGAACCCTACAATGAGCAGTTCTTC. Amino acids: CASGSEPYNEQFF.

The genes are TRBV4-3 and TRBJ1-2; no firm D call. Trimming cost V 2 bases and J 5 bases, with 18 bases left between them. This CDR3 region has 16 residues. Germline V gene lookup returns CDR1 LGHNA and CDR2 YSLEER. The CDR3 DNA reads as TGCGCCAGCAGCCAAAGCGGCTCTACACCGATTTATGGCTACACCTTC. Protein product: CASSQSGSTPIYGYTF.

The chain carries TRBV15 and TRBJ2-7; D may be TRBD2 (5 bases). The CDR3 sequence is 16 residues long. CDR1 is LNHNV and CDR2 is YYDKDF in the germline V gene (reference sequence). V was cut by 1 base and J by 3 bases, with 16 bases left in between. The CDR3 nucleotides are TGTGCCACCAGCAGAGCGGACTCCTTATCCTTCTACGAGCAGTACTTC. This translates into CATSRADSLSFYEQYF.

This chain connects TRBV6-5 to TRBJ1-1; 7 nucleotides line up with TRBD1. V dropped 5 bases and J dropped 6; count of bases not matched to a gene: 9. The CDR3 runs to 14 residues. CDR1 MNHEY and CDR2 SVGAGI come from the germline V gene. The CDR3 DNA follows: TGTGCCAGCAGTCATACAGGGGTGGTGGCTGAAGCTTTCTTT. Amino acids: CASSHTGVVAEAFF.